A selection of T cell receptor beta chains follows, all from one sample in a study of T-cell memory formation after mild COVID-19. MiXCR, applied by TCRdb to the 5' RACE reads, yields one record per CDR3 protein. This sample carries some 490,000 distinct CDR3 sequences, about 20% of them seen once, and the ten largest clones take approximately 13%. Sequences were obtained from PBMCs or a T cell subset sorted from them (not recorded which). Receptors originate from an adult woman who had mild COVID-19 (a few samples of this study predate the infection). Cell type and time point are not known. The CDR3 runs from the conserved cysteine through the conserved F or W. A D gene is named only where the DNA matches it firmly. Clone size is not always given. Where it is, it says once, few, many or a class for expanded clones.

j_call: TRBJ1-5; v_call: TRBV7-9; clone_size: few; d_call: .; cdr3_nt: TGTGCCAGCAGCTTAGTAGGGCAGCCCCAGCATTTT; cdr3_aa: CASSLVGQPQHF
j_call: TRBJ2-7; v_call: TRBV6-2/TRBV6-3; clone_size: .; d_call: TRBD1; cdr3_nt: TGTGCCAGCAGGCCGACAGGGACAGGGTACGAGCAGTACTTC; cdr3_aa: CASRPTGTGYEQYF
j_call: TRBJ1-1; v_call: TRBV7-2; clone_size: .; d_call: TRBD1; cdr3_nt: TGTGCCAGCAGCTTAGAAATGGTTGTGACAGGGGGAAGTCTAGCTTTCTTT; cdr3_aa: CASSLEMVVTGGSLAFF
j_call: TRBJ2-7; v_call: TRBV19; clone_size: few; d_call: TRBD1; cdr3_nt: TGTGCCAGTAGTATAGATCCCGGGACAGGGCTAGAGCAGTACTTC; cdr3_aa: CASSIDPGTGLEQYF
j_call: TRBJ2-7; v_call: TRBV25-1; clone_size: .; d_call: .; cdr3_nt: TGTGCCAGCAGTGGGGGGGGCCCTACCGAGCAGTACTTC; cdr3_aa: CASSGGGPTEQYF
j_call: TRBJ2-2; v_call: TRBV29-1; clone_size: few; d_call: .; cdr3_nt: TGCAGCGCAGACTGGAACACCGGGGAGCTGTTTTTT; cdr3_aa: CSADWNTGELFF
j_call: TRBJ1-1; v_call: TRBV7-9; clone_size: .; d_call: .; cdr3_nt: TGTGCCAGCAGCCCCGCGGGGGGGGGTGAAGCTTTCTTT; cdr3_aa: CASSPAGGGEAFF
j_call: TRBJ1-2; v_call: TRBV20-1; clone_size: .; d_call: .; cdr3_nt: TGCAGTGCTAGCAGGGACTATGGCTACACCTTC; cdr3_aa: CSASRDYGYTF
j_call: TRBJ2-5; v_call: TRBV7-2; clone_size: .; d_call: TRBD2; cdr3_nt: TGTGCCAGCAGCAAGCGGGGGGGCCAAGAGACCCAGTACTTC; cdr3_aa: CASSKRGGQETQYF
j_call: TRBJ1-5; v_call: TRBV29-1; clone_size: few; d_call: .; cdr3_nt: TGCAGCGTTAGCTTTTCCGGGCGAGATCAGCCCCAGCATTTT; cdr3_aa: CSVSFSGRDQPQHF
j_call: TRBJ2-5; v_call: TRBV4-1; clone_size: few; d_call: .; cdr3_nt: TGCGCCAGCAGCTTACCAAGGGGTGTCTTTCTGGGGAGCCAAGAGACCCAGTACTTC; cdr3_aa: CASSLPRGVFLGSQETQYF
j_call: TRBJ2-2; v_call: TRBV4-3; clone_size: few; d_call: .; cdr3_nt: TGCGCCAGCAGCCAGAGTAGGGTGTGGGACGGGGAGCTGTTTTTT; cdr3_aa: CASSQSRVWDGELFF
j_call: TRBJ2-1; v_call: TRBV5-1; clone_size: .; d_call: TRBD1; cdr3_nt: TGCGCCAGTGGACAGGGAGGTAATGAGCAGTTCTTC; cdr3_aa: CASGQGGNEQFF
j_call: TRBJ2-1; v_call: TRBV3-1; clone_size: .; d_call: TRBD2; cdr3_nt: TGTGCCAGCAGCCTTGACCCACTAGCGGGAAATAATGAGCAGTTCTTC; cdr3_aa: CASSLDPLAGNNEQFF
j_call: TRBJ2-1; v_call: TRBV12-3/TRBV12-4; clone_size: .; d_call: .; cdr3_nt: TGTGCCAGCAGTTTGTTAGGCGGAGGGGGCAATGAGCAGTTCTTC; cdr3_aa: CASSLLGGGGNEQFF
j_call: TRBJ2-1; v_call: TRBV5-1; clone_size: .; d_call: .; cdr3_nt: TGCGCCAGCAGCTTGGCCCAAAACAATGAGCAGTTCTTC; cdr3_aa: CASSLAQNNEQFF
j_call: TRBJ2-3; v_call: TRBV12-3/TRBV12-4; clone_size: few; d_call: .; cdr3_nt: TGTGCCAGTAATCAACCGGAGAGTGGGGCATTTGGAAATACGCAGTATTTT; cdr3_aa: CASNQPESGAFGNTQYF
j_call: TRBJ2-5; v_call: TRBV12-3/TRBV12-4; clone_size: many; d_call: TRBD1; cdr3_nt: TGTGCCAGCAGTCAGGGACAGCTACAAGAGACCCAGTACTTC; cdr3_aa: CASSQGQLQETQYF
j_call: TRBJ2-1; v_call: TRBV24-1; clone_size: .; d_call: .; cdr3_nt: TGTGCCACCAGTGATCCCGGGACCTCCCGGGATGAGCAGTTCTTC; cdr3_aa: CATSDPGTSRDEQFF
j_call: TRBJ2-1; v_call: TRBV9; clone_size: few; d_call: .; cdr3_nt: TGTGCCAGCAGCGCCGAGGAGGGCAGGGGGGCCTACAATGAGCAGTTCTTC; cdr3_aa: CASSAEEGRGAYNEQFF
j_call: TRBJ1-2; v_call: TRBV10-3; clone_size: .; d_call: .; cdr3_nt: TGTGCCATCAATCCGCGGGGGCGCGGGTATGGCTACACCTTC; cdr3_aa: CAINPRGRGYGYTF
j_call: TRBJ1-5; v_call: TRBV20-1; clone_size: .; d_call: .; cdr3_nt: TGCAGTGCGGCCGGGACTGCTAGCAATCAGCCCCAGCATTTT; cdr3_aa: CSAAGTASNQPQHF
j_call: TRBJ2-7; v_call: TRBV24-1; clone_size: .; d_call: TRBD1; cdr3_nt: TGTGCCACCAGTGAGGCAACAGGGGGATTTCCCTACGAGCAGTACTTC; cdr3_aa: CATSEATGGFPYEQYF
j_call: TRBJ2-5; v_call: TRBV4-3; clone_size: .; d_call: .; cdr3_nt: TGCGCCAGCAGCCAAGCGACTAGCCAAGAGACCCAGTACTTC; cdr3_aa: CASSQATSQETQYF
j_call: TRBJ2-5; v_call: TRBV3-1; clone_size: .; d_call: .; cdr3_nt: TGTGCCAGCAGCTCACAGGGTAGGATGGAGACCCAGTACTTC; cdr3_aa: CASSSQGRMETQYF
j_call: TRBJ2-7; v_call: TRBV4-1; clone_size: few; d_call: .; cdr3_nt: TGCGCCAGCAGTCTAGGGTTTATCTACGAGCAGTACTTC; cdr3_aa: CASSLGFIYEQYF
j_call: TRBJ2-5; v_call: TRBV6-2/TRBV6-3; clone_size: .; d_call: .; cdr3_nt: TGTGCCAGCAGCACACTAGCCGGTAATCTTAGGGAAGAGACCCAGTACTTC; cdr3_aa: CASSTLAGNLREETQYF